The rows below give T cell receptor beta chains drawn from one sample of a study of OX40 agonist ivuxolimab in advanced cancers. Method: immunoSEQ multiplex PCR; TCRdb's copy keeps in-frame clones and lacks some. Altogether roughly 63,000 clones are present, over 75% being singletons, with the ten largest covering 11%. The sample consisted of CD4+ or CD8+ T cells sorted from blood, taken in a trial of the OX40 agonist ivuxolimab. These receptors came from an adult with an advanced solid tumor such as melanoma, head and neck, liver or kidney cancer. Each CDR3 is given with its conserved first and last residue. Each record gives: J gene, D gene, V gene, CDR3 protein. D genes are given only for firm matches.

>TRBJ2-3|NA|TRBV7-9
CASSPYAKSQYF
>TRBJ2-1|TRBD2|TRBV4-1
CASSPDSGRNDDEQFF
>TRBJ1-3|NA|TRBV19
CASISSLSGNTIYF
>TRBJ2-7|NA|TRBV28
CASRLRVASDSYEQYF
>NA|TRBD2|TRBV10-3
CAISGTSGSSYEQYF
>TRBJ1-2|NA|TRBV19
CASYAARGGYTF
>TRBJ2-7|TRBD2|TRBV28
CVSSTPSGRVYEQYF
>TRBJ2-5|NA|TRBV11-2
CASSLTLRTQYF
>TRBJ2-5|TRBD1|TRBV27
CASSQWGQNQETQYF
>TRBJ1-1|TRBD1|TRBV4-1
CASSQEKTGAYTEAFF
>TRBJ2-2|NA|TRBV11-1
CASSLSLSDTGELFF
>TRBJ2-3|NA|TRBV6-5
CASSPTGTDTQYF
>TRBJ2-1|TRBD2|TRBV7-3
CASSFPGLAGVNEQFF
>TRBJ2-2|TRBD2|TRBV5-1
CASSPLAGGRTGELFF
>TRBJ2-7|NA|TRBV14
CASSQGPGTWQYF
>TRBJ1-2|TRBD1|TRBV10-3
CAISERGQAYGYTF
>TRBJ2-3|NA|TRBV19
CASSIDAGISTDTQYF
>TRBJ2-7|TRBD2|TRBV6-4
CATLGGLTYEQYF
>TRBJ1-2|NA|TRBV29-1
CSVDYGYGYTF
>TRBJ2-2|NA|TRBV4-2
CASSQNRGDTGELFF
>TRBJ1-2|NA|TRBV15
CATARVGVNYGYTF
>TRBJ1-4|NA|TRBV19
CASSIDLGGPATNEKLFF
>TRBJ1-3|NA|TRBV4-2
CASSPPTPSSGNTIYF
>TRBJ2-7|NA|TRBV29-1
CSVAPRGYEQYF
>TRBJ1-3|NA|TRBV23-1
CASSRGSGNTIYF
>TRBJ2-1|TRBD1|TRBV19
CASSRDRVANEQFF
>TRBJ1-2|TRBD1|TRBV7-9
CASSFRTGANYGYTF
>TRBJ2-1|NA|TRBV7-2
CASSLGLAGDEQFF
>TRBJ2-7|NA|TRBV18
CASSPSSGPYEQYF
>TRBJ1-3|TRBD1|TRBV27
CASSPAGDRLGGNTIYF
>TRBJ2-5|NA|TRBV5-5
CASSLAAGADETQYF
>TRBJ1-2|TRBD1|TRBV27
CASTSGQRPSIGYTF
>TRBJ1-1|NA|TRBV27
CASSTFGPNTEAFF
>TRBJ2-5|NA|TRBV19
CASSIRYQETQYF
>TRBJ1-5|NA|TRBV5-1
CASSLGQASNQPQHF
>TRBJ1-2|TRBD1|TRBV19
CASSPQGYLYGYTF
>TRBJ1-4|NA|TRBV5-4
CASSPRQSTTNEKLFF
>TRBJ2-3|TRBD2|TRBV10-3
CATVGGGADTQYF
>TRBJ2-3|TRBD2|TRBV5-4
CASSSLAGGDTQYF
>TRBJ2-7|NA|TRBV4-2
CASSQEAGNAAYEQYF
>TRBJ2-2|TRBD2|TRBV11-3
CASSLVGGGPGGELFF
>TRBJ1-2|NA|TRBV14
CASSGAGVNYGYTF
>TRBJ2-7|NA|TRBV6-1
CASKGTLSSYEQYF
>TRBJ2-1|TRBD1|TRBV2
CASSALGQGRFNEQFF
>TRBJ2-7|TRBD1|TRBV11-2
CASSSDRGAEQYF
>TRBJ2-1|TRBD2|TRBV12-5
CASGLGTSVYNEQFF